What follows describes a single T cell receptor (beta chain). Germline V CDR1 and CDR2: SEHNR, FQNEAQ (reference sequence). This CDR3 is built from 15 residues. V gave up 1 base and J gave up 5 bases, with 12 bases separating them. The data stem from a study of T-cell memory formation after mild COVID-19. TCRdb re-called the 5' RACE reads with MiXCR, one entry per CDR3 protein. The data show 110,000 to 150,000 distinct CDR3 sequences, almost 25% seen once. The sequenced sample was PBMCs or a T cell subset sorted from them (not recorded which). This receptor was obtained from an adult woman who had mild COVID-19 (a few samples of this study predate the infection). Cell type and time point are not known. The gene calls are TRBV7-9 and TRBJ2-4; D gene unclear. CDR3 nucleotide sequence: TGTGCCAGCAGCTTAGTTATCAGCTATGAAAACATTCAGTACTTC. It yields the protein CASSLVISYENIQYF.